One sample yielded the 2 T cell receptor beta chains listed below, sequenced in a study of blood T cell repertoires in COVID-19. Using immunoSEQ multiplex PCR, the repertoire was profiled, and TCRdb retains in-frame clones only, with some absent. Of more than 200,000 clones in the sample, around nine tenths were seen once. Sequencing used peripheral blood. The receptors derive from a woman in her fifties or sixties with COVID-19, enrolled during active disease.

CDR3 sequence: CASTNLAGGDIQYF. The CDR3 DNA sequence: TGTGCCAGCACGAACTTAGCGGGAGGGGACATTCAGTACTTC. The gene calls are TRBV11-1 and TRBJ2-4, with 11 bases aligning to TRBD2. The V segment lost 7 bases and the J segment 8 bases; nucleotides outside the gene matches: 7. Germline V gene sequence: CDR1 SGHAT, CDR2 FQDESV (reference sequence). The CDR3 runs to 14 residues.

The chain is built from TRBV18 and TRBJ1-1, with D possibly TRBD1 on 6 matching bases. V shed 3 bases and J shed 5 bases, with 13 bases lying between them. There are 14 residues in the CDR3. Germline CDR1 KGHSH, CDR2 LQKENI. The CDR3 DNA reads as TGTGCCAGCTCACCCACCAGGGGTGAGACTGAAGCTTTCTTT. Its protein is CASSPTRGETEAFF.